The T cell receptor beta chain under discussion was sequenced for a study of spatial heterogeneity in lung cancer (dated by TCRdb to the late 2010s). Regarding the research as a whole: Beta-chain transcripts were consistently detected in greater numbers than alpha-chain transcripts, which likely reflected higher beta-chain transcript abundance. In the raw uncorrected reads, each unique combination of TCR and UMI appeared more than ten times on average. In non-small cell lung cancer, the study quantitatively compared TCR alpha and beta repertoires across several tumor regions, matched nontumor lung, and blood. In tumor regions, TCR transcript counts showed a strong correlation with a T cell transcriptional module score derived from matched bulk RNA-seq. Nonsynonymous mutation counts, determined by whole-exome sequencing of tumor tissue, were related to TCR repertoire features. Both alpha and beta chains were TCR-sequenced in around 230 tumor regions, 64 matched nontumor lung samples and some 50 PBMC samples obtained at surgery. Broader findings and caveats from the paper: TCR-seq was estimated to cover only 6% to 7% of tumor T cells for alpha chains and around 12% for beta chains. Confirming at a functional level the hypothesis that regional TCRs recognize regional mutations was considered to require additional single-cell paired TCR alpha and beta sequencing. The tumor nonsynonymous mutation count correlated with the number of expanded alpha and beta TCRs within the tumor. Counts of ubiquitous and regional expanded TCRs were found to correlate with counts of ubiquitous and regional nonsynonymous mutations, respectively.

From its cysteine to its phenylalanine, the CDR3 spans 16 amino acids. The retained sequence is limited to the CDR3, 48 bases, with the frame set at the first base. V drops 3 bases and J drops 1 base, leaving 15 bases in between. The germline V gene provides CDR1 SNHLY and CDR2 FYNNEI. Libraries were constructed by 5' RACE. The sequencing machine was a NextSeq 500. To allow correction of PCR and sequencing errors, the TCR library protocol tagged every TCR cDNA molecule with a unique molecular identifier. Processing in the source paper ran as follows. TCR identification, UMI-based error correction and CDR3 extraction were performed with Decombinator tools. Expanded TCRs were defined as those above a frequency of 2 per 1,000, corresponding to the top 1% of the tumor frequency distribution. Expanded tumor TCRs were classed as regional if statistically deemed absent (corrected P<0.05) from at least one tumor region, otherwise ubiquitous. Rényi diversity was computed with the R vegan package after subsampling each repertoire 100 times to 5,000 TCRs. CDR3 similarity networks were constructed using string-kernel similarity of amino acid triplets, with links drawn between CDR3s whose pairwise similarity was above 0.82. In-frame beta chains were kept once TCRdb had trimmed the public reads at Q25 with fastp and called clones with MiXCR. Rows matching on CDR3 protein sequence are summarized as one entry with the most common DNA and genes. The V and J calls follow TCRdb's processing rather than the paper's. In all, the sample holds 23,000 or so distinct CDR3 sequences, and under 7.5% of those were seen once. The ten largest make up around a tenth of the sample.

This specimen's time point label, interpreted: sample taken at primary tumor resection. The donors were about 71 patients from the lung TRACERx cohort who had early-stage, untreated non-small cell lung cancer. TCR sequencing used whole RNA extracted from tumor and nontumor lung tissue, or from cryopreserved PBMC samples, without cell sorting. Only patients with enough RNA available from two or more tumor regions were chosen for TCR sequencing. Before being selected, tumor and adjacent nontumor lung specimens were reviewed by a lung pathologist. This clonotype was counted at least ten times. Its target antigen remains unknown. No per-base quality is available; no much larger clone lies one base away.

This sample comprised lung tumor tissue, obtained at surgery. The rearrangement combines TRBV2 with TRBJ1-1; TRBD1 could be the D gene, as 6 bases match. The clonotype originates from a male donor with early-stage non-small cell lung cancer. The DNA sequence follows: TGTGCCAGCAGTGAGGGCAGGGGAGGAACGAACACTGAAGCTTTCTTT. Its amino acids are CASSEGRGGTNTEAFF. Where the CDR3 stops, the reference TRBV2 and TRBJ1-1 genes take over; the full variable domain is EPEVTQTPSHQVTQMGQEVILRCVPISNHLYFYWYRQILGQKVEFLVSFYNNEISEKSEIFDDQFSVERPDGSNFTLKIRSTKLEDSAMYFCASSEGRGGTNTEAFFGQGTRLTVV.